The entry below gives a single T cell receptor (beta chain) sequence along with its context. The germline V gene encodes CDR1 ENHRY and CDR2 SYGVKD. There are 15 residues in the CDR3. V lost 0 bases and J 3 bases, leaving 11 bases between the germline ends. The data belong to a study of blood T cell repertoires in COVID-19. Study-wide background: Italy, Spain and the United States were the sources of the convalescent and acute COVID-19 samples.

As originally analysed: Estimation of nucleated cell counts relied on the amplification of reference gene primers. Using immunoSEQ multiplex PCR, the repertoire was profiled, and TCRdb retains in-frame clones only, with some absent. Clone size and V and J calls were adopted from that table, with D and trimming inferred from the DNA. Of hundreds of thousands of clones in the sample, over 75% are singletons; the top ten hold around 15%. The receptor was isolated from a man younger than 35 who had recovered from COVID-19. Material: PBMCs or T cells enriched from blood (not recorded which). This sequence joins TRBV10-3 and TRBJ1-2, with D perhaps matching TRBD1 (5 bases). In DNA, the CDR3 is TGTGCCATCAGTGAGTCGGAAGGGGAACACTATGGCTACACCTTC. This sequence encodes CAISESEGEHYGYTF.